A single sample gave rise to the 9 T cell receptor beta chains below, sequenced in a study of T cells expressing NK-cell markers. TCRdb reworked the 5' RACE reads into one entry per CDR3 protein, no DNA. This sample's clone table lists roughly 380,000 distinct CDR3 sequences. Sequenced input: blood T cells: a sorted CD56 or NKG2C T cell subset, CD4+ or CD8+ T cells, or bulk PBMC T cells (not recorded which). All receptors derive from a man aged 18-75 years in good health.

The CDR3 here is CASSLESFRGAFTDTQYF. The chain joins TRBV5-1 to TRBJ2-3; TCRdb picks TRBD1, but there is no DNA to check that call. There are 18 residues in the CDR3. From germline, CDR1 is SGHRS and CDR2 YFSETQ.

This chain links TRBV25-1 with TRBJ2-2; the TCRdb D gene call, TRBD1, has no DNA to confirm it. CDR1 is MGHDK and CDR2 is SYGVNS in the germline V gene. The CDR3 has 16 residues. CDR3 loop: CASSEFGTGHTGELFF. The entire variable domain, with the rest obtained from reference TRBV25-1 and TRBJ2-2, is as follows: EADIYQTPRYLVIGTGKKITLECSQTMGHDKMYWYQQDPGMELHLIHYSYGVNSTEKGDLSSESTVSRIRTEHFPLTLESARPSHTSQYLCASSEFGTGHTGELFFGEGSRLTVL.

The chain is built from TRBV5-5 and TRBJ2-1; lacking DNA, the TRBD2 call made by TCRdb goes unchecked. The germline V gene has CDR1 SGHKS and CDR2 YYEKEE (reference sequence). There are 15 residues in the CDR3. The CDR3 region is CASSLVAGGLNEQFF.

The chain links TRBV19 to TRBJ2-5; the TCRdb call, TRBD1, lacks DNA for checking. Germline V gives CDR1 LNHDA, CDR2 SQIVND (reference sequence). The CDR3 spans 15 residues. The CDR3: CASSSLDRIQETQYF.

The chain is built from TRBV7-2 and TRBJ2-2. CDR3 length: 15 residues. Germline CDR1 is SGHTA and CDR2 is FQGNSA. The CDR3 protein is CASSLLRPNTGELFF. Combining the CDR3 with reference TRBV7-2 and TRBJ2-2 gives the whole variable domain GAGVSQSPSNKVTEKGKDVELRCDPISGHTALYWYRQSLGQGLEFLIYFQGNSAPDKSGLPSDRFSAERTGGSVSTLTIQRTQQEDSAVYLCASSLLRPNTGELFFGEGSRLTVL.

The chain recombines TRBV28 with TRBJ1-5; TCRdb's D call, TRBD1, is unchecked because there is no DNA. The CDR3 is 15 amino acids. The germline CDR1 and CDR2 sequences are MDHEN and SYDVKM. The CDR3 region is CASSPQTGGGQPQHF.

The chain uses TRBV20-1 and TRBJ2-1; TCRdb picks TRBD2, but there is no DNA to check that call. In germline, CDR1 is DFQATT, CDR2 SNEGSKA (reference sequence). This CDR3 region has 15 residues. CDR3 amino acids: CSASGAGGPNNEQFF.

The genes are TRBV7-2 and TRBJ1-3; TCRdb calls TRBD1, which cannot be checked without DNA. The CDR3 contains 15 residues. CDR1 SGHTA and CDR2 FQGNSA come from the germline V gene. The CDR3 loop reads CASSLAGGARNTIYF.

The V gene is TRBV11-1, the J gene TRBJ1-2; TCRdb's D call, TRBD1, is unchecked because there is no DNA. From germline, CDR1 is SGHAT and CDR2 FQDESV (reference sequence). This CDR3 region has 18 residues. CDR3 in amino acids: CASSPRGALEGSNYGYTF.